These 29 T cell receptor beta chains originate from one sample sequenced in a study of blood T cell repertoires in COVID-19. Repertoires were generated with immunoSEQ multiplex PCR, while TCRdb's copy carries only in-frame clones and drops some. Altogether about 130,000 clones are present, roughly 88% being singletons, with the ten largest covering about 4.5%. The specimen was PBMCs or T cells enriched from blood (not recorded which). The receptors stem from a man aged 50-59 years who had recovered from COVID-19.

V usage is TRBV4-3 and J usage is TRBJ2-1; 7 bases line up with TRBD1. Germline CDR1 LGHNA, CDR2 YSLEER. The CDR3 is 14 amino acids. Unmatched junction bases numbered 4, after V lost 4 bases and J lost 4 bases. CDR3 region: CASSPSTGYNEQFF. The CDR3 DNA follows: TGCGCCAGCAGCCCCTCGACAGGGTACAATGAGCAGTTCTTC.

CDR3 in amino acids: CASSLDPANYGYTF. As DNA, the CDR3 is TGCGCCAGCAGCTTGGATCCAGCTAACTATGGCTACACCTTC. This chain links TRBV5-1 with TRBJ1-2; D gene uncertain. The germline V gene encodes CDR1 SGHRS and CDR2 YFSETQ. The CDR3 covers 14 residues. The V end was cut by 0 bases, the J end by 0 bases, with 6 bases between.

This clone has only one observation. V is TRBV9 and J is TRBJ1-6, with TRBD1 matching over 7 bases. The CDR3 runs 15 residues. Per germline, CDR1 SGDLS and CDR2 YYNGEE. J gave up 10 bases and V 2 bases, and 9 bases lay outside the gene matches. CDR3 sequence: CASSVIQGSESPLHF. CDR3 in DNA: TGTGCCAGCAGCGTCATACAGGGGTCGGAGTCACCCCTCCACTTT.

The rearrangement joins TRBV4-2 to TRBJ1-1; perhaps TRBD1 as D (5 bases). Germline CDR1 is LGHNA and CDR2 is YNFKEQ. Trimming took 4 bases from V and 12 from J, leaving 18 bases between them. There are 13 residues in the CDR3. The CDR3 DNA follows: TGTGCCAGCAGCCCGGGGGAGCAGAGAAGAACTTTCTTT. As protein: CASSPGEQRRTFF.

This rearrangement joins TRBV5-4 to TRBJ2-5, with D perhaps matching TRBD2 (5 bases). This CDR3 is built from 17 residues. Germline V gene lookup returns CDR1 SGHNT and CDR2 YYREEE (reference sequence). The V end was cut by 4 bases, the J end by 4 bases, with 23 bases between. The CDR3 region is CASSRRLAVGVVETQYF. CDR3 DNA sequence: TGTGCCAGCAGCCGGAGACTGGCAGTCGGGGTAGTAGAGACCCAGTACTTC.

The genes are TRBV19 and TRBJ2-3; unclear D gene. Looked up from germline, CDR1 is LNHDA and CDR2 is SQIVND (reference sequence). The CDR3 is 14 residues long. V was pared by 3 bases and J by 2 bases, with 9 bases between. The CDR3 loop reads CASSMTSLTDTQYF. The CDR3 DNA reads as TGTGCCAGTAGTATGACTTCCCTCACAGATACGCAGTATTTT.

This clone was picked up a small number of times. The chain joins TRBV19 to TRBJ1-5, with 9 bases matching TRBD1. Unmatched junction bases numbered 7, after V lost 7 bases and J lost 3 bases. Germline lookup yields CDR1 LNHDA and CDR2 SQIVND (reference sequence). This CDR3 spans 15 amino acids. The CDR3 region has the DNA TGTGCCAGTAAACACCGGGACAGGGTCAATCAGCCCCAGCATTTT. Translating it yields CASKHRDRVNQPQHF.

The gene calls are TRBV18 and TRBJ2-1; 11 nucleotides align to TRBD2. Germline V gives CDR1 KGHSH, CDR2 LQKENI. The CDR3 runs to 18 residues. With V trimmed by 3 bases and J by 6 bases, 13 bases remained unmatched. The CDR3 region is CASSPGYSGRAERNEQFF. For the CDR3, the DNA is TGTGCCAGCTCACCCGGTTATAGCGGGAGGGCTGAGCGCAATGAGCAGTTCTTC. The full variable domain, its missing parts supplied by reference TRBV18 and TRBJ2-1, is NAGVMQNPRHLVRRRGQEARLRCSPMKGHSHVYWYRQLPEEGLKFMVYLQKENIIDESGMPKERFSAEFPKEGPSILRIQQVVRGDSAAYFCASSPGYSGRAERNEQFFGPGTRLTVL.

V and J are TRBV7-9 and TRBJ1-2; D not certain. The CDR3 is made up of 12 amino acids. CDR1 is SEHNR and CDR2 is FQNEAQ in the germline V gene (reference sequence). Trimming pared 1 base from V and 3 bases from J, leaving 3 bases between. In nucleotides, the CDR3 is TGTGCCAGCAGCTTAGTCGACTATGGCTACACCTTC. It translates to CASSLVDYGYTF.

The chain uses TRBV28 and TRBJ2-1; 7 positions match TRBD2. V trimming: 7 bases; J trimming: 1 base; junction bases outside the gene matches: 4. The CDR3 totals 14 residues. The V gene's germline CDR1 is MDHEN and CDR2 SYDVKM. In nucleotides, the CDR3 is TGTGCCAGCACGGAGCGGGGTTCCTACAATGAGCAGTTCTTC. Protein sequence: CASTERGSYNEQFF.

The J gene is TRBJ1-1, the V gene TRBV10-2; D call uncertain. The CDR3 sequence is 13 residues long. From germline, CDR1 is WSHSY and CDR2 SAAADI. V lost 0 bases to trimming and J lost 11 bases, with 13 bases between them. DNA for the CDR3: TGCGCCAGCAGTGAGTCCGGTGAAAGTCGGGCTTTCTTT. Its protein product is CASSESGESRAFF.

This sequence joins TRBV4-1 and TRBJ2-7; 9 bases are a match to TRBD1. The CDR3 covers 17 residues. Germline assignment: CDR1 MGHRA and CDR2 YSYEKL. V shed 3 bases, J shed 2 bases, and the junction held 11 bases outside the gene matches. The CDR3 nucleotides read TGCGCCAGCAGCCAGGCCTGGGGACAGGGTAGCCCCTACGAGCAGTACGTC. Translation gives CASSQAWGQGSPYEQYV.

The J gene is TRBJ2-7, the V gene TRBV6-2 or TRBV6-3; no clear D. Germline CDR1 reads MNHEY; CDR2 reads SVGEGT. The germline V and J ends were trimmed by 6 bases and 7 bases, with 10 bases remaining between them. The CDR3 is 11 residues long. CDR3: CASSRNSEQYF. The CDR3 nucleotides are TGTGCCAGCAGCCGAAATAGTGAGCAGTACTTC.

This clone showed up just a few times. The rearrangement links TRBV7-9 to TRBJ1-2; D is possibly TRBD1 (6 bases). Germline values: CDR1 SEHNR, CDR2 FQNEAQ (reference sequence). The V and J ends lost 5 bases and 5 bases respectively, with 21 bases between them. The CDR3 contains 16 residues. In nucleotides, the CDR3 is TGTGCCAGCAGCCCATACCGGGACACCCTCTCATATGGCTACACCTTC. This gives the protein CASSPYRDTLSYGYTF.

The rearrangement joins TRBV19 to TRBJ2-1, with 7 bases matching TRBD2. Trimming at V came to 5 bases and at J to 5 bases, leaving 12 bases not matched to a gene. The CDR3 is 16 amino acids. Germline lookup yields CDR1 LNHDA and CDR2 SQIVND (reference sequence). DNA for the CDR3: TGTGCCAGTAGTGACCAGCGGGGCCGCCCGAACAATGAGCAGTTCTTC. Translation: CASSDQRGRPNNEQFF.

This clone was counted a few times. V gene TRBV3-1 (or the pseudogene TRBV3-2) combines with J gene TRBJ1-3; tentatively, D is TRBD1 (6 bases). This CDR3 contains 13 residues. Germline V lookup: CDR1 LGHDT, CDR2 YNNKEL (reference sequence). V gave up 4 bases and J gave up 2 bases, with 6 bases separating them. Written as DNA, the CDR3 is TGTGCCAGCAGCCGGACAGCTGGAAACACCATATATTTT. Translated, it gives CASSRTAGNTIYF.

The rearrangement links TRBV6-5 to TRBJ2-7; 8 bases match TRBD1. J gave up 4 bases and V 3 bases, and 5 bases lay outside the gene matches. CDR3 size: 14 residues. CDR1 MNHEY and CDR2 SVGAGI come from the germline V gene. Written as DNA, the CDR3 is TGTGCCAGCAGTTATGGCAGGGGGCTATACGAGCAGTACTTC. Residues: CASSYGRGLYEQYF.

This clone was observed a handful of times. The V and J genes are TRBV13 and TRBJ1-1; TRBD1 might be the D (5 bases). This CDR3 region has 14 residues. Trimming took 2 bases from V and 1 from J, leaving 8 bases between them. Germline V CDR1 and CDR2: PRHDT, FYEKMQ (reference sequence). The CDR3 nucleotides read TGTGCCAGCAGCTTACGGGGGTGGAACACTGAAGCTTTCTTT. Protein: CASSLRGWNTEAFF.

The chain recombines TRBV6-1 with TRBJ1-2, with TRBD1 matching 7 bases. This CDR3 contains 13 residues. The V and J ends lost 3 bases and 4 bases, in that order; junction bases with no gene match: 2. Germline V lookup: CDR1 MNHNS, CDR2 SASEGT. The CDR3 region has the DNA TGTGCCAGCAGTGACAGGGGGGTCTATGGCTACACCTTC. It specifies CASSDRGVYGYTF.

V and J are TRBV11-3 and TRBJ2-6, with D perhaps matching TRBD2 (7 bases). V was cut by 4 bases and J by 2 bases, with 12 bases left in between. CDR3 size: 16 residues. CDR1 and CDR2 (germline): SGHNT, YENEEA. CDR3: CASSSRGGAGANVLTF. Written as DNA, the CDR3 is TGTGCCAGCAGCTCCCGAGGGGGGGCTGGGGCCAACGTCCTGACTTTC.

The CDR3 DNA sequence: TGTGCCAGCAGCTTTCAGACAGGGTTCACCGGGGAGCTGTTTTTT. The encoded protein is CASSFQTGFTGELFF. J is TRBJ2-2 and V is TRBV5-5, with TRBD1 matching over 7 bases. Per germline, CDR1 SGHKS and CDR2 YYEKEE (reference sequence). Germline trimming cut 2 bases from V and 4 bases from J; bases unmatched to any gene: 5. This CDR3 contains 15 residues. Variable domain in full (rest from reference TRBV5-5 and TRBJ2-2): DAGVTQSPTHLIKTRGQQVTLRCSPISGHKSVSWYQQVLGQGPQFIFQYYEKEERGRGNFPDRFSARQFPNYSSELNVNALLLGDSALYLCASSFQTGFTGELFFGEGSRLTVL.

The sample holds one count of this clone. V is TRBV24-1 and J is TRBJ2-1; D is unresolved. Trimming removed 0 bases from V and 0 bases from J, with 8 bases in between. Germline V CDR1 and CDR2: KGHDR, SFDVKD. The CDR3 has 16 residues. CDR3 coding DNA: TGTGCCACCAGTGATTTGCCAGGCCGCTCCTACAATGAGCAGTTCTTC. Residues: CATSDLPGRSYNEQFF.

V gene TRBV14 combines with J gene TRBJ2-3; TRBD1 matches 7 bases. The J segment lost 1 base and the V segment lost 4 bases, leaving 2 bases of the junction unmatched. Germline V gives CDR1 SGHDN, CDR2 FVKESK. The CDR3 totals 14 residues. The chain's CDR3 is CASSLGQGTDTQYF. The CDR3, as DNA: TGTGCCAGCAGCCTCGGACAGGGCACAGATACGCAGTATTTT.

The chain joins TRBV10-3 to TRBJ1-5, with D perhaps matching TRBD1 (6 bases). V was cut by 4 bases and J by 0 bases, with 19 bases left in between. Germline CDR1 reads ENHRY; CDR2 reads SYGVKD. The CDR3 covers 18 residues. The CDR3 region has the DNA TGTGCCATCAGTGTGTCGGGGGCCACAGCTAATAGCAATCAGCCCCAGCATTTT. This codes for CAISVSGATANSNQPQHF.

The chain links TRBV5-1 to TRBJ1-4; 7 bases match TRBD1. Germline CDR1 reads SGHRS; CDR2 reads YFSETQ. The CDR3 consists of 15 residues. Trimming removed 3 bases from V and 5 bases from J; junction bases left unmatched: 7. CDR3 sequence reads: CASSWRTGGNEKLFF. The CDR3 DNA reads as TGCGCCAGCAGCTGGAGGACAGGAGGGAATGAAAAACTGTTTTTT.

The chain links TRBV7-2 to TRBJ2-1; 8 nucleotides line up with TRBD2. CDR1 and CDR2 (germline): SGHTA, FQGNSA. This CDR3 spans 19 amino acids. After removal of 3 bases from V and 5 bases from J, the junction contained 18 bases not matched to a gene. CDR3 loop: CASSFGQGSGATYNNEQFF. CDR3 in DNA: TGTGCCAGCAGCTTTGGCCAAGGTAGCGGGGCCACTTACAACAATGAGCAGTTCTTC.

V gene TRBV28 combines with J gene TRBJ2-6, with D possibly TRBD1 on 6 matching bases. Germline assignment: CDR1 MDHEN and CDR2 SYDVKM. Trimming pared 4 bases from V and 2 bases from J, leaving 9 bases between. The length of the CDR3 is 15 residues. The CDR3 is CASSSPGAGANVLTF. The DNA of the CDR3 is TGTGCCAGCAGTTCCCCAGGGGCTGGGGCCAACGTCCTGACTTTC.

In its sample, this clone was seen a few times. J is TRBJ2-1 and V is TRBV4-1, with 7 bases matching TRBD2. V shed 4 bases, J shed 0 bases, and the junction held 9 bases outside the gene matches. The CDR3 is made up of 17 amino acids. The germline CDR1 and CDR2 sequences are MGHRA and YSYEKL. The DNA for the CDR3 is TGCGCCAGCAGCCGCACGTTCCGGGACTACTCCTACAATGAGCAGTTCTTC. This codes for CASSRTFRDYSYNEQFF.

The rearrangement uses TRBV6-5 and TRBJ1-1; 8 bases agree with TRBD1. CDR1 MNHEY and CDR2 SVGAGI come from the germline V gene. V dropped 7 bases and J dropped 6; count of bases not matched to a gene: 10. CDR3 length: 14 amino acids. In DNA, the CDR3 is TGTGCCAGCAACCCGACAGGGGCTGTCGCTGAAGCTTTCTTT. This sequence encodes CASNPTGAVAEAFF.